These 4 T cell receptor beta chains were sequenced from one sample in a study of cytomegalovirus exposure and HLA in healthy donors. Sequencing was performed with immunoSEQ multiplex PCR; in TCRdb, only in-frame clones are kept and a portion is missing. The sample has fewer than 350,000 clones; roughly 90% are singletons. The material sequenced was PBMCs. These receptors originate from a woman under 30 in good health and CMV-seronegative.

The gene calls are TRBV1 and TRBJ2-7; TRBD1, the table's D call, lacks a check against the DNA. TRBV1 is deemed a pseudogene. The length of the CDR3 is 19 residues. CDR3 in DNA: TGCACCAGCAGCCCAAGCAAGGACGAGGGACAGGGCAGTGGCTACGAGCAGTACTTC. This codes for CTSSPSKDEGQGSGYEQYF.

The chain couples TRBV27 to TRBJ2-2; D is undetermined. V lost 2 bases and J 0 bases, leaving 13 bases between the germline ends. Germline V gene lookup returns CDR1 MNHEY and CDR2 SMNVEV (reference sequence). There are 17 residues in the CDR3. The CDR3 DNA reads TGTGCCAGCAGTTTAGGCTACAGTGCCGCGAACACCGGGGAGCTGTTTTTT. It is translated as CASSLGYSAANTGELFF.

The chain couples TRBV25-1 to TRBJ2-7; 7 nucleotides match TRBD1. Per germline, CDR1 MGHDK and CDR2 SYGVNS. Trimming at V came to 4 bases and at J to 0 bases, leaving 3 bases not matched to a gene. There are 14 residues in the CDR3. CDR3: CASSADRVSYEQYF. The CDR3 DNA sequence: TGTGCCAGCAGTGCCGACAGGGTCTCCTACGAGCAGTACTTC.

CDR3 sequence reads: CASSFERGKAGNTIYF. The CDR3 DNA sequence: TGTGCCAGCAGCTTCGAGAGGGGGAAGGCTGGAAACACCATATATTTT. The chain has TRBV11-3 and TRBJ1-3, with a possible D match to TRBD1 (6 bases). The CDR3 covers 16 residues. V lost 3 bases to trimming and J lost 2 bases, with 14 bases between them. The germline CDR1 and CDR2 sequences are SGHNT and YENEEA.